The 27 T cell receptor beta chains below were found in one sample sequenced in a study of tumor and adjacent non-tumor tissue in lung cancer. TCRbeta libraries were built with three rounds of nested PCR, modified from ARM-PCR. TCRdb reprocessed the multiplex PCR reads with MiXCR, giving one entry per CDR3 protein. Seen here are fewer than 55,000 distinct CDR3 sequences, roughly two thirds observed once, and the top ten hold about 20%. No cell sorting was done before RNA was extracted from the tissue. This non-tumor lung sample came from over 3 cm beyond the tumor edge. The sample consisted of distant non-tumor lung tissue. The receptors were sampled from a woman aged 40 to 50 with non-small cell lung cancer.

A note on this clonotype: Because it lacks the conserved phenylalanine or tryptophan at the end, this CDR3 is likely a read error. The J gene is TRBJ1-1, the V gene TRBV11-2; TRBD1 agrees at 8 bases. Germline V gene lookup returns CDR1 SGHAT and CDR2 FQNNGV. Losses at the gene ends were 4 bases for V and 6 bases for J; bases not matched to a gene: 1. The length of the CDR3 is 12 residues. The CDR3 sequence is CASSSDRAEAFI. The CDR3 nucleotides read TGTGCCAGCAGCTCGGACAGGGCTGAAGCTTTCATT.

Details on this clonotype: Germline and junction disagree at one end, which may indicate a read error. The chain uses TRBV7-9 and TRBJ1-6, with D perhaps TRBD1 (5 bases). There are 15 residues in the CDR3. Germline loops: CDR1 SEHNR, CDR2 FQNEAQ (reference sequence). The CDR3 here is CASSSRTRDNSPLHF. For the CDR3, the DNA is TGTGCCAGCAGCTCGAGGACAAGAGATAATTCACCCCTACACTTT.

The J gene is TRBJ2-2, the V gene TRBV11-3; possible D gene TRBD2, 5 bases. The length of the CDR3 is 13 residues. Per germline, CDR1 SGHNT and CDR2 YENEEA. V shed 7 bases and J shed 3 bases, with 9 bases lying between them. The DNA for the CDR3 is TGTGCCAGCAACTTGGAGGACACCGGGGAGCTGTTTTTT. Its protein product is CASNLEDTGELFF.

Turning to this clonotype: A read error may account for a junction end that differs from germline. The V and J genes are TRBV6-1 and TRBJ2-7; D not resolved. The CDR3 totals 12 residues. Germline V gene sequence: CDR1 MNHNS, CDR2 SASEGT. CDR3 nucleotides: TGTGCCAGCAGTGAAGTAGGGATCGAGCAGTATTTC. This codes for CASSEVGIEQYF.

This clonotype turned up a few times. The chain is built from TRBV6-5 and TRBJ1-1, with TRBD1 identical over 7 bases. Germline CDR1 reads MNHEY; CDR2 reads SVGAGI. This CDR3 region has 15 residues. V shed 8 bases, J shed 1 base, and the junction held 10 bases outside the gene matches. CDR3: CASAGGSAGNTEAFF. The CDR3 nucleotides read TGTGCCAGCGCAGGGGGTTCGGCGGGGAACACTGAAGCTTTCTTT.

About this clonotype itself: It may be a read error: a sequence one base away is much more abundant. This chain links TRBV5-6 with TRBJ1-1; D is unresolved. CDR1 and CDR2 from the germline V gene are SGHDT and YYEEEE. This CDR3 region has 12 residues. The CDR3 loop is CVSARSNTEAFF. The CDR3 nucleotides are TGTGTCAGCGCTCGCTCCAACACTGAAGCTTTCTTT.

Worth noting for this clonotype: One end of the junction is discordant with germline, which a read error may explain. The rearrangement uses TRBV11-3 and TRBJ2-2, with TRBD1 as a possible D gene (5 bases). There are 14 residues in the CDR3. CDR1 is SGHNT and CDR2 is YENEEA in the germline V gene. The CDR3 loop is CASSLRGADGELFF. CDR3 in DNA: TGTGCTAGCAGCTTACGTGGGGCAGACGGGGAGCTGTTTTTT.

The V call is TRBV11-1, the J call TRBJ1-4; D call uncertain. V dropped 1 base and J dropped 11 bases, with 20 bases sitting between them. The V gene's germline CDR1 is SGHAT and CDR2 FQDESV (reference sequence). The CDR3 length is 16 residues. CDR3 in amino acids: CASSLDYEAGADKLFF. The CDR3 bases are TGTGCCAGCAGCTTAGACTACGAGGCAGGAGCCGATAAACTGTTTTTT.

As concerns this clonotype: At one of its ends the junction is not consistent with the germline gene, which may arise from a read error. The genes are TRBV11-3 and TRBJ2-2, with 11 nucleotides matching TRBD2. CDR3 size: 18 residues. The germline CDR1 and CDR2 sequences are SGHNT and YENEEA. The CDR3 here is CASSLESTSGGFTGKLCF. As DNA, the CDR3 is TGTGCCAGCAGCCTAGAATCTACTAGCGGGGGATTCACCGGGAAGCTGTGTTTT.

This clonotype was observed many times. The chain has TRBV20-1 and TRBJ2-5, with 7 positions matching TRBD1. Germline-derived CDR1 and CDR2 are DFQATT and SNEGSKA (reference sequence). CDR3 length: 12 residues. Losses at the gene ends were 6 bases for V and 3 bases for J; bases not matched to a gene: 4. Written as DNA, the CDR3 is TGCAGTGCCACGACAGGGAAAGAGACCCAGTACTTC. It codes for CSATTGKETQYF.

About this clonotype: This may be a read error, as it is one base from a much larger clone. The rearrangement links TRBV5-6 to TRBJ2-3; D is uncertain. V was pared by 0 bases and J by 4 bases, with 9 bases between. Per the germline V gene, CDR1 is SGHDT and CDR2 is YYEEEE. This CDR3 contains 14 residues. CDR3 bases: TGTGCCAGCAGCTTGGGACCAGCCTCAGATACGCAGTATTTT. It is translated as CASSLGPASDTQYF.

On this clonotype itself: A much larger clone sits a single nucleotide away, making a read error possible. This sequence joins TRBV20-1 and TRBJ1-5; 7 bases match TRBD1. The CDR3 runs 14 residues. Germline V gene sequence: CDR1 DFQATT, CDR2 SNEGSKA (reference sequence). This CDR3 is CSARALQGNQPHHF. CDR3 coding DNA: TGCAGTGCTAGAGCATTACAGGGGAATCAGCCCCACCATTTT.

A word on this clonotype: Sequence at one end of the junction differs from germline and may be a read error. This CDR3 is CANRLGGLFTYEHYF. For the CDR3, the DNA is TGTGCCAACAGATTAGGTGGGCTCTTCACCTACGAGCACTACTTC. This sequence joins TRBV11-2 and TRBJ2-7; no reliable D call. The germline CDR1 and CDR2 sequences are SGHAT and FQNNGV. This CDR3 is 15 amino acids long. Based on the CDR3 plus reference TRBV11-2 and TRBJ2-7, the full variable domain is EAGVAQSPRYKIIEKRQSVAFWCNPISGHATLYWYQQILGQGPKLLIQFQNNGVVDDSQLPKDRFSAERLKGVDSTLKIQPAKLEDSAVYLCANRLGGLFTYEHYFGPGTRLTVT.

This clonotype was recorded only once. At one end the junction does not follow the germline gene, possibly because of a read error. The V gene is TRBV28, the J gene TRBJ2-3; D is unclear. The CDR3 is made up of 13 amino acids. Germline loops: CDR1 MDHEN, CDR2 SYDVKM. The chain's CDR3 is CTSSAASPDTQYF. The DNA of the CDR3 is TGTACCAGCAGTGCTGCGAGCCCAGATACGCAGTATTTT.

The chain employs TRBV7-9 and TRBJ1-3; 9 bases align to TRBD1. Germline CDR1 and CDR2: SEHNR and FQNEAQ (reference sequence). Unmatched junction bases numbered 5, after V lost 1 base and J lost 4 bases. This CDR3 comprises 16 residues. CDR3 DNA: TGTGCCAGCAGCTTAGACGGACAGGGGAAGGGAAACACCATATATTTT. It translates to CASSLDGQGKGNTIYF.

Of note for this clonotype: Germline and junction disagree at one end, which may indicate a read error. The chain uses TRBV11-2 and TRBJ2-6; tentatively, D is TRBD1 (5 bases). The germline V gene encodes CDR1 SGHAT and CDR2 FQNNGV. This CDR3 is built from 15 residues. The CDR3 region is CTSSFPGSGANFLTF. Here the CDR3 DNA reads TGTACCAGCAGCTTCCCAGGGTCTGGGGCCAACTTCCTGACTTTC.

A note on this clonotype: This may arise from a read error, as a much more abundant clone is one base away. In DNA form, the CDR3 reads TGTGCCAGCAGTTCCCCCACCGGGACCAGCTACGAGCATTACTTC. As protein: CASSSPTGTSYEHYF. This chain connects TRBV28 to TRBJ2-7, with D perhaps given as TRBD1 or TRBD2 (5 bases each). Germline CDR1 and CDR2: MDHEN and SYDVKM. The CDR3 is 15 amino acids.

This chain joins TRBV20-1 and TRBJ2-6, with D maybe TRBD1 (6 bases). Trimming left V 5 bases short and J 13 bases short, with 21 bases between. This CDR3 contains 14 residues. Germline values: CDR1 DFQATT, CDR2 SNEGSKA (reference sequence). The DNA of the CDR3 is TGCAGTGCTGTACACATCTCAGGGGTCAATGTCCTGACTTTC. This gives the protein CSAVHISGVNVLTF.

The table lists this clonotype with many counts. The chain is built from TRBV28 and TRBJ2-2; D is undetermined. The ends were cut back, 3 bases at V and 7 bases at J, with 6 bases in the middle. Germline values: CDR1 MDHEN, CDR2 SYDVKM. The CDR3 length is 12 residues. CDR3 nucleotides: TGTGCCAGCAGTTTGGTCGTCGGGGAGCTGTTTTTT. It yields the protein CASSLVVGELFF.

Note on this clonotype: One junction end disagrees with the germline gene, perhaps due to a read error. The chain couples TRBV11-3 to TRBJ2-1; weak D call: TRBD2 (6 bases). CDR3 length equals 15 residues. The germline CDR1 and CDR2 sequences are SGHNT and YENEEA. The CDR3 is CASSSRPGEYNEKFF. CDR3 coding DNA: TGTGCCAGCAGCTCCCGCCCGGGGGAGTACAATGAGAAGTTTTTC.

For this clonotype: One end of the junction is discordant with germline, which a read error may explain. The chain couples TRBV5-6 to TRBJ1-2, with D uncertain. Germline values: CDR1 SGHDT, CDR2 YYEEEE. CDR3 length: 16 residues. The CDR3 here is CACSLVGRALWYGYTF. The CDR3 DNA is TGTGCCTGCAGCTTGGTGGGGAGAGCCTTGTGGTATGGCTACACCTTC. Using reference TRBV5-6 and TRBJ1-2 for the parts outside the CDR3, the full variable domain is DAGVTQSPTHLIKTRGQQVTLRCSPKSGHDTVSWYQQALGQGPQFIFQYYEEEERQRGNFPDRFSGHQFPNYSSELNVNALLLGDSALYLCACSLVGRALWYGYTFGSGTRLTVV.

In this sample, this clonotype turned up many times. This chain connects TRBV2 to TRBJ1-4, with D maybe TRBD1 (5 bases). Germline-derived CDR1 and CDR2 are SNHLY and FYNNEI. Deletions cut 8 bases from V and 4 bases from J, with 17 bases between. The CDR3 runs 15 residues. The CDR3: CASFFGGQINEKLFF. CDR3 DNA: TGTGCCAGCTTTTTCGGAGGACAAATTAATGAAAAACTGTTTTTT.

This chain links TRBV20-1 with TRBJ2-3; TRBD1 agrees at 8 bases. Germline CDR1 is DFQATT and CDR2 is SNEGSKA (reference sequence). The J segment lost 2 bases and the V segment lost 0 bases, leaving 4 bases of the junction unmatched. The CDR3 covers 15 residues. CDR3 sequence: CSARDLDRDTDTQYF. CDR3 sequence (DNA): TGCAGTGCTAGAGATTTGGACAGGGACACAGATACGCAGTATTTT.

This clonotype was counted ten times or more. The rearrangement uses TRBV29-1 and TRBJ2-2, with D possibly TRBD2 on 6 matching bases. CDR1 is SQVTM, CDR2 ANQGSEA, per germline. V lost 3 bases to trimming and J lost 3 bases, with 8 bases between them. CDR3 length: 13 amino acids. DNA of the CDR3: TGCAGCGTTGAGGGGAGGTACACCGGGGAGCTGTTTTTT. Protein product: CSVEGRYTGELFF.

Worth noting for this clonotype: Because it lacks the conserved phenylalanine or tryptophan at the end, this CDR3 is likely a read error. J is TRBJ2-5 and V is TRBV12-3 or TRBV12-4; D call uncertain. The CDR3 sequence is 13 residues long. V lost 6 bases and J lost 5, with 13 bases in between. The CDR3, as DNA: TGTGCCAGCAGGCATGGTTTAGGGGAGACCCAGTACCTC. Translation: CASRHGLGETQYL.

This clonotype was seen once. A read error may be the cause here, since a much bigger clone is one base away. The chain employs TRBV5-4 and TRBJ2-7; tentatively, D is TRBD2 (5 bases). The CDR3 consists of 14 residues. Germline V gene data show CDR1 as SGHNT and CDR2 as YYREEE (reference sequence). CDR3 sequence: CANSPWRRPYEQYF. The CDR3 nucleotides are TGTGCCAACAGCCCTTGGCGGAGGCCCTACGAGCAGTACTTC. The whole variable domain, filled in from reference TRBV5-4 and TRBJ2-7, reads ETGVTQSPTHLIKTRGQQVTLRCSSQSGHNTVSWYQQALGQGPQFIFQYYREEENGRGNFPPRFSGLQFPNYSSELNVNALELDDSALYLCANSPWRRPYEQYFGPGTRLTVT.

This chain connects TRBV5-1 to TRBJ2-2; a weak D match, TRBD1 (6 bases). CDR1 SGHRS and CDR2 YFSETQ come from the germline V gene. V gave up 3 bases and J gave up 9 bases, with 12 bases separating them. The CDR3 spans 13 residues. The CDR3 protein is CASSSTGSWELFF. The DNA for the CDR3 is TGCGCCAGCAGCTCTACAGGGTCGTGGGAGCTGTTTTTT. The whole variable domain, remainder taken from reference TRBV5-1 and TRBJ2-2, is KAGVTQTPRYLIKTRGQQVTLSCSPISGHRSVSWYQQTPGQGLQFLFEYFSETQRNKGNFPGRFSGRQFSNSRSEMNVSTLELGDSALYLCASSSTGSWELFFGEGSRLTVL.